The clone carrying this T cell receptor (beta chain) was seen a single time. Antigen: not known. The data belong to a study of blood T cells in healthy people across ages. With a J-beta primer mix and a sample-barcoded 5' primer, a second PCR ran about 7 to 12 cycles. TCRdb redid the calling of the 5' RACE reads with MiXCR, one entry per CDR3 protein. The repertoire has 650,000 to 800,000 distinct CDR3 sequences, approximately 44% of them found once; the top ten carry roughly a fifth. Whole-study results and caveats: Across samples, TCR beta diversity tracked strongly with naive T cell percentage.

Sample: blood. The receptor was derived from a man in his sixties in good health.

This CDR3 is CAWSVKGANVLTF. The CDR3 nucleotides read TGTGCCTGGAGTGTAAAGGGGGCCAACGTCCTGACTTTC. The rearrangement links TRBV30 to TRBJ2-6; D is undetermined. Germline V gene data show CDR1 as GTSNPN and CDR2 as SVGIG (reference sequence). CDR3 size: 13 residues. V gave up 0 bases and J gave up 4 bases, with 4 bases separating them.